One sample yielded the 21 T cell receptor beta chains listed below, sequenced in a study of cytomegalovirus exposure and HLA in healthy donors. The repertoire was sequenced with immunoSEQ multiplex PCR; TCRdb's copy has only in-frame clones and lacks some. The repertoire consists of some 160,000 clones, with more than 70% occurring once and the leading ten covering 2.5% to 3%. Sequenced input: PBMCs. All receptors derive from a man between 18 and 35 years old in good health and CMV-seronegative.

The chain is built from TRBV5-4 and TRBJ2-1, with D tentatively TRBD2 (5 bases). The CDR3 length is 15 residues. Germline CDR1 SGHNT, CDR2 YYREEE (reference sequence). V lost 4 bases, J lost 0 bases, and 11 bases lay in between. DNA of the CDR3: TGTGCCAGCAGCCCCGGGGAGAGCTCCTACAATGAGCAGTTCTTC. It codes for CASSPGESSYNEQFF.

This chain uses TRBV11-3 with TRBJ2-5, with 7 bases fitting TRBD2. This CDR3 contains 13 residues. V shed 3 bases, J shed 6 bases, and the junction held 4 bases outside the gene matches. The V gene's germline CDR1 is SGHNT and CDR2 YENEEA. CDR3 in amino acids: CASSFTSEKTQYF. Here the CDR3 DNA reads TGTGCCAGCAGCTTCACTAGCGAGAAGACCCAGTACTTC.

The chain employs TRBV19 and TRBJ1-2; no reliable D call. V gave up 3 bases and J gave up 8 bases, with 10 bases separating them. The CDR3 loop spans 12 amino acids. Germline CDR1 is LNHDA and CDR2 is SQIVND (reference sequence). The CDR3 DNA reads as TGTGCCAGTAGTATGGGCAGAAGGGGCTACACCTTC. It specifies CASSMGRRGYTF.

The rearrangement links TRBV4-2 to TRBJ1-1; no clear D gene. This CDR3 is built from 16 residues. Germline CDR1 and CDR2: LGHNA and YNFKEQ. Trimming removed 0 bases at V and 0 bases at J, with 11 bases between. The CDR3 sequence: CASSQDLQALNTEAFF. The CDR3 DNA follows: TGTGCCAGCAGCCAAGATTTGCAAGCCTTGAACACTGAAGCTTTCTTT.

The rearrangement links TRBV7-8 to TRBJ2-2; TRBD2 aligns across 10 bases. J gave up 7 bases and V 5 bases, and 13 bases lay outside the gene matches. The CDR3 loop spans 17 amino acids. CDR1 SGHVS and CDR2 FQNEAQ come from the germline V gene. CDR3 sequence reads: CASSPPSGGAGGGELFF. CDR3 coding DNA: TGTGCCAGCAGCCCCCCCAGCGGGGGGGCAGGGGGCGGGGAGCTGTTTTTT.

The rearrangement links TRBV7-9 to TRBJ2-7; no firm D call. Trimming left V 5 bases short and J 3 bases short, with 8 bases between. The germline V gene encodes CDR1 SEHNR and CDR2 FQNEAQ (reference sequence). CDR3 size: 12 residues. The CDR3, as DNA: TGTGCCAGCAGCCCCGGAAACTACGAGCAGTACGTC. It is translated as CASSPGNYEQYV.

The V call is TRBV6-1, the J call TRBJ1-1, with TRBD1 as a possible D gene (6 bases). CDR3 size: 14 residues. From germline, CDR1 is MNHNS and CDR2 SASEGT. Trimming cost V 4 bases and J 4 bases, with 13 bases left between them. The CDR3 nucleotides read TGTGCCAGCAGTGGACTCAGGGGTGGCACTGAAGCTTTCTTT. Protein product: CASSGLRGGTEAFF.

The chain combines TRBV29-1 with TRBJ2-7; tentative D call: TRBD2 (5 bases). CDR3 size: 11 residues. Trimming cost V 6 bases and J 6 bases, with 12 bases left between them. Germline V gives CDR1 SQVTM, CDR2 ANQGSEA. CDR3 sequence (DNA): TGCAGCGTCTCTCTAGCTAGCGAGCAGTACTTC. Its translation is CSVSLASEQYF.

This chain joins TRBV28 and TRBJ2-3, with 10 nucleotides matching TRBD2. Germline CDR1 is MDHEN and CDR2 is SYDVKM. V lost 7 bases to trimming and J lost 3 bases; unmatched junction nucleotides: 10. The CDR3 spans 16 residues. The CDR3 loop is CASISGSGRITDTQYF. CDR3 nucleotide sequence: TGTGCCAGCATATCGGGTAGCGGGAGGATTACAGATACGCAGTATTTT. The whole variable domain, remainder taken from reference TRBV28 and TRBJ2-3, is DVKVTQSSRYLVKRTGEKVFLECVQDMDHENMFWYRQDPGLGLRLIYFSYDVKMKEKGDIPEGYSVSREKKERFSLILESASTNQTSMYLCASISGSGRITDTQYFGPGTRLTVL.

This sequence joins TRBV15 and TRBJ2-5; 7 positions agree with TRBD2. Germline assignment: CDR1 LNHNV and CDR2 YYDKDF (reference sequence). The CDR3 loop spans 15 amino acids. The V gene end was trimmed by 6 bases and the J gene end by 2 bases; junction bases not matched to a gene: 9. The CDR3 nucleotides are TGTGCCACCAGACCGGGGGGAGGGGTTCAAGAGACCCAGTACTTC. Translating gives CATRPGGGVQETQYF. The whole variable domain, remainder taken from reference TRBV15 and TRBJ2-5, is DAMVIQNPRYQVTQFGKPVTLSCSQTLNHNVMYWYQQKSSQAPKLLFHYYDKDFNNEADTPDNFQSRRPNTSFCFLDIRSPGLGDTAMYLCATRPGGGVQETQYFGPGTRLLVL.

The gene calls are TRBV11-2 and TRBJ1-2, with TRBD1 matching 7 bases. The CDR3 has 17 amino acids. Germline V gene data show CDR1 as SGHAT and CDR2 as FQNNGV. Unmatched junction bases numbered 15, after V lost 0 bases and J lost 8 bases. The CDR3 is CASSLDPRPRDSRGYTF. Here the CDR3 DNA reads TGTGCCAGCAGCTTAGATCCGAGACCGAGGGACAGTCGGGGCTACACCTTC. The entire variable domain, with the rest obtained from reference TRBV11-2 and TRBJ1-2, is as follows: EAGVAQSPRYKIIEKRQSVAFWCNPISGHATLYWYQQILGQGPKLLIQFQNNGVVDDSQLPKDRFSAERLKGVDSTLKIQPAKLEDSAVYLCASSLDPRPRDSRGYTFGSGTRLTVV.

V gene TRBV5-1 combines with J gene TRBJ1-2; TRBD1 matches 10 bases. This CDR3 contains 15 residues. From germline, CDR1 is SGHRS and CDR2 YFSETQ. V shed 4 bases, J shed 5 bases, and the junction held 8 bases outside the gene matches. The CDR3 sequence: CASSRQGAEGYGYTF. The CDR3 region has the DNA TGCGCCAGCAGCAGACAGGGGGCAGAAGGATATGGCTACACCTTC.

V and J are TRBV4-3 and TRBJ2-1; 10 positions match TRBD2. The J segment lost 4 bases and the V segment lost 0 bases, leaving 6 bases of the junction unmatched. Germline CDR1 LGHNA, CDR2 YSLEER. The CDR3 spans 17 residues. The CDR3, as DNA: TGCGCCAGCAGCCAAGATCCCCTTAGCGGGAGGTACAATGAGCAGTTCTTC. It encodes CASSQDPLSGRYNEQFF.

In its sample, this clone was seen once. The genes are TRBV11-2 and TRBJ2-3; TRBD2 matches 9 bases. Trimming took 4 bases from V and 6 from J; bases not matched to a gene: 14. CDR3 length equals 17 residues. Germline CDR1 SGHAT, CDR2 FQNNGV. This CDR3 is CASSSLSLWTSADTQYF. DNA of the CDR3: TGTGCCAGCAGCTCTCTCTCCCTCTGGACTAGCGCGGATACGCAGTATTTT.

CDR3 protein: CASSFTESLLAGNTIYF. The CDR3 DNA is TGTGCCAGCAGTTTCACTGAATCGCTACTCGCTGGAAACACCATATATTTT. The V call is TRBV27, the J call TRBJ1-3; D gene ambiguous. Germline CDR1 and CDR2: MNHEY and SMNVEV (reference sequence). The V end was cut by 3 bases, the J end by 2 bases, with 17 bases between. The CDR3 spans 17 residues.

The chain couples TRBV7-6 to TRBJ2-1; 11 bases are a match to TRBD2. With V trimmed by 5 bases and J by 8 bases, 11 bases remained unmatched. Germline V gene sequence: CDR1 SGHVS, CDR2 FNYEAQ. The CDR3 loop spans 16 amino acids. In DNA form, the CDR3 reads TGTGCCAGCAGCCCCCCCCCTAGCGGGGGGTTGGATGAGCAGTTCTTC. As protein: CASSPPPSGGLDEQFF.

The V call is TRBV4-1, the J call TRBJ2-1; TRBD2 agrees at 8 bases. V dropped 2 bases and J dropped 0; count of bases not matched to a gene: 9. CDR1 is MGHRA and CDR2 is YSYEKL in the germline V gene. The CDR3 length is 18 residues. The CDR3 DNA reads TGCGCCAGCAGCCAACCGTCCGGCGGGAGGACCTCCTACAATGAGCAGTTCTTC. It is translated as CASSQPSGGRTSYNEQFF.

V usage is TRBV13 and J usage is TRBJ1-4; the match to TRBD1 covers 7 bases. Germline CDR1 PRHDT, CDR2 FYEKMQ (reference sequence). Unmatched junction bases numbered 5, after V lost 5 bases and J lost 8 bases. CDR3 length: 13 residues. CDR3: CASSKLTGEKLFF. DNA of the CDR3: TGTGCCAGCAGCAAATTGACAGGGGAAAAACTGTTTTTT.

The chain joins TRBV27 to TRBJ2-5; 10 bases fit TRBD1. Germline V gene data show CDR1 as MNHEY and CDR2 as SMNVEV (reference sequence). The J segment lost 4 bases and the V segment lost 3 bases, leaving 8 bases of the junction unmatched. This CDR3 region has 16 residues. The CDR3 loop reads CASSLYPGQGTETQYF. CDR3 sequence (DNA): TGTGCCAGCAGTTTGTACCCGGGACAGGGGACAGAGACCCAGTACTTC.

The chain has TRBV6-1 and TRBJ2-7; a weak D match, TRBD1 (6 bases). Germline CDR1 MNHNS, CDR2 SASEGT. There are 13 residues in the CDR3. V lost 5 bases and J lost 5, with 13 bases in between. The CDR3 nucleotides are TGTGCCAGCAGTTTAGTTCAGGGGAACGAGCAGTACTTC. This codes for CASSLVQGNEQYF.

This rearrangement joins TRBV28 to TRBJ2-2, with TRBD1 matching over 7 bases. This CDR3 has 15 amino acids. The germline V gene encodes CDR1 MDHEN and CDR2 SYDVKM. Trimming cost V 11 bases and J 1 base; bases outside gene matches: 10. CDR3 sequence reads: CAVNPGTENTGELFF. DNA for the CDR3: TGTGCCGTTAATCCGGGGACAGAGAACACCGGGGAGCTGTTTTTT.